These 25 T cell receptor beta chains were all obtained from the same sample, sequenced in a study of blood T cell repertoires in COVID-19. Some clones are missing from TCRdb's copy, which holds only in-frame ones; the method was immunoSEQ multiplex PCR. The sample has about 47,000 clones, roughly 63% seen once. The sequenced sample consisted of peripheral blood. Receptors originate from an older man with acute or convalescent COVID-19.

A word on this clone: The germline gene is not matched at one end of the junction; a read error may be the cause. The chain uses TRBV7-7 and TRBJ2-1; 8 bases match TRBD1. Per the germline V gene, CDR1 is SSHAT and CDR2 is FNYEAQ (reference sequence). The CDR3 totals 13 residues. Here the CDR3 DNA reads TGTGCTAGCAGCTTTCAACAGGGGGATGAGCAGTTCTTC. It is translated as CASSFQQGDEQFF.

This clone has only one observation. This rearrangement joins TRBV5-6 to TRBJ1-2; TRBD1 might be the D (6 bases). The length of the CDR3 is 13 residues. Trimming shortened V by 3 bases and J by 10 bases, and 16 bases separated the two germline ends. From germline, CDR1 is SGHDT and CDR2 YYEEEE. The CDR3 sequence: CASSSGTPGYYTF. Written as DNA, the CDR3 is TGTGCCAGCAGCTCCGGGACACCCGGATACTACACCTTC. Full variable domain (missing parts from reference TRBV5-6 and TRBJ1-2): DAGVTQSPTHLIKTRGQQVTLRCSPKSGHDTVSWYQQALGQGPQFIFQYYEEEERQRGNFPDRFSGHQFPNYSSELNVNALLLGDSALYLCASSSGTPGYYTFGSGTRLTVV.

The CDR3 DNA sequence: TGTGCCAGCAGTCCCTCGGGACAGGGTTCAGATACGCAGTATTTT. Encoded protein: CASSPSGQGSDTQYF. The rearrangement uses TRBV28 and TRBJ2-3; TRBD1 matches at 9 bases. The trim removed 5 bases at V and 4 bases at J, leaving 7 bases unmatched. The CDR3 spans 15 residues. CDR1 MDHEN and CDR2 SYDVKM come from the germline V gene.

There are a few counts of this clone. The rearrangement joins TRBV5-4 to TRBJ2-2; maybe TRBD2 (5 bases). Germline V gene sequence: CDR1 SGHNT, CDR2 YYREEE (reference sequence). V lost 4 bases to trimming and J lost 4 bases, with 17 bases between them. This CDR3 region has 16 residues. CDR3 DNA sequence: TGTGCCAGCAGCCCTAGAAAGGGAGTGGGCACCGGGGAGCTGTTTTTT. This encodes CASSPRKGVGTGELFF.

This chain uses TRBV19 with TRBJ1-1; D is perhaps TRBD1 (6 bases). The V and J ends lost 7 bases and 8 bases respectively, with 17 bases between them. CDR3 length: 13 amino acids. CDR1 is LNHDA, CDR2 SQIVND, per germline (reference sequence). Here the CDR3 DNA reads TGTGCCAGTAAAAGGGCCTGGGGGCCGGAAGCTTTCTTT. This translates into CASKRAWGPEAFF. The full variable domain, its missing parts supplied by reference TRBV19 and TRBJ1-1, is DGGITQSPKYLFRKEGQNVTLSCEQNLNHDAMYWYRQDPGQGLRLIYYSQIVNDFQKGDIAEGYSVSREKKESFPLTVTSAQKNPTAFYLCASKRAWGPEAFFGQGTRLTVV.

This chain connects TRBV10-3 to TRBJ2-2, with TRBD2 matching 8 bases. Germline V lookup: CDR1 ENHRY, CDR2 SYGVKD. This CDR3 region has 15 residues. Germline trimming cut 4 bases from V and 6 bases from J; bases unmatched to any gene: 7. This CDR3 is CAISGDLGGAGELFF. The CDR3 DNA follows: TGTGCCATCAGTGGAGACCTCGGGGGGGCCGGGGAGCTGTTTTTT.

V gene TRBV5-5 combines with J gene TRBJ2-1, with 15 nucleotides matching TRBD2. The CDR3 has 15 residues. From germline, CDR1 is SGHKS and CDR2 YYEKEE (reference sequence). Losses at the gene ends were 5 bases for V and 6 bases for J; bases not matched to a gene: 3. DNA of the CDR3: TGTGCCAGCAGTCCGGGACTAGCGGGAGGCAATGAGCAGTTCTTC. Protein: CASSPGLAGGNEQFF. Combining the CDR3 with reference TRBV5-5 and TRBJ2-1 gives the whole variable domain DAGVTQSPTHLIKTRGQQVTLRCSPISGHKSVSWYQQVLGQGPQFIFQYYEKEERGRGNFPDRFSARQFPNYSSELNVNALLLGDSALYLCASSPGLAGGNEQFFGPGTRLTVL.

This rearrangement joins TRBV18 to TRBJ2-2; 7 nucleotides align to TRBD1. Germline loops: CDR1 KGHSH, CDR2 LQKENI. With 4 bases clipped from V and 6 bases from J, the junction kept 5 bases outside the gene matches. There are 14 residues in the CDR3. The CDR3 region has the DNA TGTGCCAGCTCACAGACAGGGACGGCCGGGGAGCTGTTTTTT. It codes for CASSQTGTAGELFF. Together with reference TRBV18 and TRBJ2-2, the CDR3 gives the full variable domain: NAGVMQNPRHLVRRRGQEARLRCSPMKGHSHVYWYRQLPEEGLKFMVYLQKENIIDESGMPKERFSAEFPKEGPSILRIQQVVRGDSAAYFCASSQTGTAGELFFGEGSRLTVL.

The chain is built from TRBV7-8 and TRBJ2-1, with D unclear. Germline assignment: CDR1 SGHVS and CDR2 FQNEAQ. V was cut by 4 bases and J by 8 bases, with 12 bases left in between. The CDR3 extends over 13 amino acids. CDR3 in DNA: TGTGCCAGCAGCTCGCCGGTGTATGATGAGCAGTTCTTC. Protein: CASSSPVYDEQFF.

The chain is built from TRBV9 and TRBJ1-2, with D possibly matching TRBD1 (6 bases). V dropped 0 bases and J dropped 4 bases, with 13 bases sitting between them. Germline CDR1 is SGDLS and CDR2 is YYNGEE. CDR3 length: 15 amino acids. CDR3 sequence (DNA): TGTGCCAGCAGCGTAGAAGGACAGCCTGTCTATGGCTACACCTTC. Protein: CASSVEGQPVYGYTF.

The chain links TRBV6-2 or TRBV6-3 to TRBJ1-1; D unresolved. Germline CDR1 and CDR2: MNHEY and SVGEGT. Trimming removed 2 bases at V and 2 bases at J, with 15 bases between. The CDR3 is 16 amino acids. The CDR3 DNA sequence: TGTGCCAGCAGTTACCTGGTAGACTGGAGTAACACTGAAGCTTTCTTT. As protein: CASSYLVDWSNTEAFF.

This clone was seen more than once but under ten times. The rearrangement uses TRBV10-3 and TRBJ2-3; 8 bases fit TRBD2. Trimming cost V 0 bases and J 3 bases; bases outside gene matches: 2. Germline lookup yields CDR1 ENHRY and CDR2 SYGVKD. This CDR3 has 15 amino acids. The CDR3 spells CAISESTSATDTQYF. As DNA, the CDR3 is TGTGCCATCAGTGAGTCGACTAGCGCTACAGATACGCAGTATTTT.

The V and J genes are TRBV27 and TRBJ2-1, with D unclear. The CDR3 has 13 residues. Germline assignment: CDR1 MNHEY and CDR2 SMNVEV (reference sequence). V shed 6 bases and J shed 6 bases, with 12 bases lying between them. Here the CDR3 reads CASRWAAANEQFF. The CDR3 DNA reads as TGTGCCAGCAGGTGGGCAGCCGCCAATGAGCAGTTCTTC.

CDR3 bases: TGCGCCAGCAGCCACCAGACTAGCGTAAAAAACATTCAGTACTTC. It specifies CASSHQTSVKNIQYF. The rearrangement links TRBV4-1 to TRBJ2-4, with 8 bases identical to TRBD2. Germline V CDR1 and CDR2: MGHRA, YSYEKL. The J segment lost 4 bases and the V segment lost 3 bases, leaving 5 bases of the junction unmatched. This CDR3 region has 15 residues.

The V gene is TRBV11-2, the J gene TRBJ1-1; 8 positions match TRBD1. The V gene's germline CDR1 is SGHAT and CDR2 FQNNGV. CDR3 length: 14 residues. V shed 2 bases and J 6 bases; nucleotides not matched to a gene: 5. The CDR3 DNA sequence: TGTGCCAGCAGCTTACTCTACAGGGGGTCTGAAGCTTTCTTT. As protein: CASSLLYRGSEAFF.

The CDR3 region has the DNA TGTGCCAGCAGTGGGCACATGGGTATTGGTCAGCCCCAGCATTTT. Amino acid sequence: CASSGHMGIGQPQHF. The chain links TRBV28 to TRBJ1-5, with D unresolved. V lost 5 bases and J 6 bases, leaving 17 bases between the germline ends. CDR1 MDHEN and CDR2 SYDVKM come from the germline V gene. The CDR3 is made up of 15 amino acids. Supplemented by reference TRBV28 and TRBJ1-5, the full variable domain reads DVKVTQSSRYLVKRTGEKVFLECVQDMDHENMFWYRQDPGLGLRLIYFSYDVKMKEKGDIPEGYSVSREKKERFSLILESASTNQTSMYLCASSGHMGIGQPQHFGDGTRLSIL.

The V call is TRBV6-1, the J call TRBJ2-7; TRBD2 aligns across 13 bases. The CDR3 length is 17 residues. J was trimmed by 4 bases and V by 4 bases; bases with no gene match: 10. CDR1 is MNHNS, CDR2 SASEGT, per germline. CDR3 loop: CASSGTSGGPGAYEQYF. DNA for the CDR3: TGTGCCAGCAGTGGGACTAGCGGGGGACCGGGGGCTTACGAGCAGTACTTC.

The chain recombines TRBV6-5 with TRBJ2-1; TRBD2 is a possible D gene (5 bases). This CDR3 contains 15 residues. V was clipped by 10 bases and J by 9 bases, with 25 bases between them. Germline loops: CDR1 MNHEY, CDR2 SVGAGI. The CDR3 bases are TGTGCCACCCTGAATGGTCCTAGCCTATTGGCTGAGCAGTTCTTC. This codes for CATLNGPSLLAEQFF.

J is TRBJ2-3 and V is TRBV19; 13 positions agree with TRBD2. Losses at the gene ends were 6 bases for V and 2 bases for J; bases not matched to a gene: 5. In germline, CDR1 is LNHDA, CDR2 SQIVND (reference sequence). CDR3 size: 16 residues. CDR3: CASSRTSGGPTDTQYF. DNA of the CDR3: TGTGCCAGTAGCAGGACTAGCGGGGGCCCCACAGATACGCAGTATTTT.

This clone was counted a few times. The rearrangement links TRBV6-2 or TRBV6-3 to TRBJ2-1, with 10 bases lining up with TRBD2. The CDR3 loop spans 16 amino acids. CDR1 and CDR2 (germline): MNHEY, SVGEGT. V shed 6 bases, J shed 4 bases, and the junction held 9 bases outside the gene matches. The CDR3 DNA reads TGTGCCAGCAGCCCCCAAGCGGGAGGGAAATACAATGAGCAGTTCTTC. Translated, it gives CASSPQAGGKYNEQFF.

The DNA for the CDR3 is TGTGCCAGCAGCTACCAGACAGACTACGAGCAGTACTTC. Protein sequence: CASSYQTDYEQYF. The chain employs TRBV11-2 and TRBJ2-7, with TRBD1 as a possible D gene (5 bases). V was clipped by 4 bases and J by 3 bases, with 10 bases between them. The CDR3 has 13 amino acids. Germline lookup yields CDR1 SGHAT and CDR2 FQNNGV.

This rearrangement joins TRBV9 to TRBJ1-3; TRBD1 is a possible D gene (5 bases). Trimming pared 0 bases from V and 3 bases from J, leaving 13 bases between. The CDR3 length is 16 residues. Germline loops: CDR1 SGDLS, CDR2 YYNGEE. The CDR3: CASSVAEQVLGNTIYF. CDR3 nucleotides: TGTGCCAGCAGCGTAGCGGAACAGGTGCTTGGAAACACCATATATTTT. Full variable domain (outside the CDR3, taken from reference TRBV9 and TRBJ1-3): DSGVTQTPKHLITATGQRVTLRCSPRSGDLSVYWYQQSLDQGLQFLIQYYNGEERAKGNILERFSAQQFPDLHSELNLSSLELGDSALYFCASSVAEQVLGNTIYFGEGSWLTVV.

The chain recombines TRBV4-1 with TRBJ2-3, with TRBD2 as a possible D gene (6 bases). Germline-derived CDR1 and CDR2 are MGHRA and YSYEKL. Trimming shortened V by 4 bases and J by 5 bases, and 13 bases separated the two germline ends. The CDR3 runs 14 residues. The CDR3 region is CASSLGDFGDTQYF. CDR3 nucleotides: TGCGCCAGCAGCCTCGGGGACTTCGGAGATACGCAGTATTTT.

The chain employs TRBV19 and TRBJ1-1; D may be TRBD1 (5 bases). CDR3 length: 14 amino acids. V was shortened by 5 bases and J by 6 bases, with 16 bases between the two germline ends. The germline CDR1 and CDR2 sequences are LNHDA and SQIVND (reference sequence). The CDR3, as DNA: TGTGCCAGTAGTTTACAGGCCGGGGGTCCTGAAGCTTTCTTT. Translated, it gives CASSLQAGGPEAFF. Full variable domain (outside the CDR3, taken from reference TRBV19 and TRBJ1-1): DGGITQSPKYLFRKEGQNVTLSCEQNLNHDAMYWYRQDPGQGLRLIYYSQIVNDFQKGDIAEGYSVSREKKESFPLTVTSAQKNPTAFYLCASSLQAGGPEAFFGQGTRLTVV.

Judged by abundance, this clone is medium-sized. The genes are TRBV10-2 and TRBJ1-2, with no clear D. Germline V lookup: CDR1 WSHSY, CDR2 SAAADI. V lost 0 bases and J 2 bases, leaving 10 bases between the germline ends. This CDR3 comprises 15 residues. This CDR3 reads CASSESTGANYGYTF. The CDR3 DNA follows: TGCGCCAGCAGTGAGTCGACTGGAGCAAACTATGGCTACACCTTC.